This TCR beta chain was retrieved from a study of identical twins' blood T cells. Study as a whole: About six alpha and about 6 beta libraries together yielded tens of millions of reads.

Germline V gene sequence: CDR1 MNHNY, CDR2 SVGAGI (reference sequence). The CDR3 spans 12 residues. V was cut by 6 bases and J by 8 bases, with 11 bases left in between. This clonotype was seen a handful of times. TCR cDNA libraries came from RNA via a modified published protocol. TCRdb passed the 5' RACE reads through MiXCR, listing each CDR3 protein once. The sample includes 350,000 to 400,000 distinct CDR3 sequences, about 28% of them seen just once. Sequencing was performed on PBMCs. This clonotype was sampled from a woman aged 18-49 years in good health. The V and J genes are TRBV6-6 and TRBJ2-1, with a tentative D call TRBD1 (6 bases). The DNA for the CDR3 is TGTGCCAGCAGCAGGGGTAATGATGAGCAGTTCTTC. This translates into CASSRGNDEQFF.